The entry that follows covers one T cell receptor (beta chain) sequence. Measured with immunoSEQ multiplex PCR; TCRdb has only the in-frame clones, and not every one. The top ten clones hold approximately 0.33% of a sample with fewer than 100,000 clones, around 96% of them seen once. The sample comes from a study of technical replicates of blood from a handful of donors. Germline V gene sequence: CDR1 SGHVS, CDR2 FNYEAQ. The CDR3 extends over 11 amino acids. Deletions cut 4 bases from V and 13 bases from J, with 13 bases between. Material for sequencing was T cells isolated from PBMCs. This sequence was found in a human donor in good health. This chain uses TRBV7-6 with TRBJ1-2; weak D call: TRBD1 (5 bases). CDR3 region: CASSSGGDVTF. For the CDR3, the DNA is TGTGCCAGCAGCTCCGGAGGGGATGTCACCTTC.